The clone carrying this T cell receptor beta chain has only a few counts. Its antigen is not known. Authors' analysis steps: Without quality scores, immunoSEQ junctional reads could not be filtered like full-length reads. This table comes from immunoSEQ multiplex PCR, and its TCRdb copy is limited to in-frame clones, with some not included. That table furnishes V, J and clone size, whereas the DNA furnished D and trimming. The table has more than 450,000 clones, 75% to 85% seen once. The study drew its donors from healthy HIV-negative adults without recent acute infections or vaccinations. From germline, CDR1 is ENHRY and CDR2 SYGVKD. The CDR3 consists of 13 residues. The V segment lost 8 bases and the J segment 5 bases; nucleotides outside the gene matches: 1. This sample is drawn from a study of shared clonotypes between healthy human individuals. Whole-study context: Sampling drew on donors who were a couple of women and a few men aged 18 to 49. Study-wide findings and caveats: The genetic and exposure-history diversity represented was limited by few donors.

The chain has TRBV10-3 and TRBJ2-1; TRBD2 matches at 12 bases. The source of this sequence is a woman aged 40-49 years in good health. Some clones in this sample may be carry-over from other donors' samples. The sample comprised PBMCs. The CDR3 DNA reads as TGTGCCATCGGACTAGCGGGAAACAATGAGCAGTTCTTC. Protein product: CAIGLAGNNEQFF.